This TCR beta chain came from a study of low-dose radiotherapy and immunotherapy resistance in tumors. About the research overall: Daily oral aspirin at 300 mg began on cycle 1 day 1 and lasted four cycles.

This clonotype was counted at least ten times. Trimming removed 3 bases from V and 5 bases from J; junction bases left unmatched: 14. The CDR3 extends over 18 amino acids. Amplification, which lasted 15 to 20 PCR cycles, used a constant-region primer and V-primer adapter to amplify TCRs. TCRdb analysed the reads with MiXCR anew, one entry per CDR3 protein. The sample consists of fewer than 60,000 distinct CDR3 sequences, 10% to 15% of them appearing once. The time point here: before trial treatment. Sequencing used PBMCs, obtained before treatment. The receptor's source is a female donor with ovarian cancer. V usage is TRBV12-3 or TRBV12-4 and J usage is TRBJ2-2; 8 positions match TRBD1. CDR3 amino acids: CASSFGIGDRTNTGELFF. In DNA, the CDR3 is TGTGCCAGCAGTTTCGGAATCGGGGACAGGACAAATACCGGGGAGCTGTTTTTT.